The 24 T cell receptor beta chains below were found in one sample sequenced in a study of T-cell memory formation after mild COVID-19. MiXCR, run by TCRdb on the 5' RACE reads, gives a single entry per CDR3 protein. The data contain around 340,000 distinct CDR3 sequences, roughly 15% of them seen just once; the ten biggest clones take up about 20%. Sequencing was done on a sample of PBMCs or a T cell subset sorted from them (not recorded which). Every receptor here comes from a man younger than 30 who had mild COVID-19 (a few samples of this study predate the infection). Cell type and time point are not known.

This clonotype was seen a few times. J is TRBJ2-5 and V is TRBV5-6; 10 bases are shared with TRBD2. The V gene's germline CDR1 is SGHDT and CDR2 YYEEEE. J was trimmed by 2 bases and V by 4 bases; bases with no gene match: 8. The CDR3 has 16 amino acids. CDR3 sequence: CASSGILAGDQETQYF. In DNA form, the CDR3 reads TGTGCCAGCAGCGGAATCCTAGCGGGGGATCAAGAGACCCAGTACTTC.

This clonotype has just a few counts. The chain carries TRBV24-1 and TRBJ2-4, with D hard to call. Germline-derived CDR1 and CDR2 are KGHDR and SFDVKD. V lost 2 bases and J 3 bases, leaving 10 bases between the germline ends. CDR3 length: 15 amino acids. The CDR3 spells CATSDSSGGKNIQYF. Here the CDR3 DNA reads TGTGCCACCAGTGATTCATCGGGTGGCAAAAACATTCAGTACTTC.

This chain uses TRBV7-2 with TRBJ2-7; D possibly corresponds to TRBD1 (6 bases). V gave up 5 bases and J gave up 0 bases, with 11 bases separating them. Germline lookup yields CDR1 SGHTA and CDR2 FQGNSA. The CDR3 consists of 14 residues. The CDR3 here is CASSGQSSSYEQYF. Here the CDR3 DNA reads TGTGCCAGCAGCGGACAGTCATCCTCCTACGAGCAGTACTTC.

This clonotype has ten or more counts. The chain carries TRBV23-1 and TRBJ2-3; D possibly corresponds to TRBD2 (6 bases). TRBV23-1 is marked as an open reading frame, function uncertain. V was trimmed by 6 bases and J by 1 base, leaving 11 bases between them. The CDR3 consists of 14 residues. CDR3 amino acids: CASSLREGTDTQYF. Written as DNA, the CDR3 is TGCGCCAGCAGCCTTAGGGAGGGCACAGATACGCAGTATTTT.

The DNA for the CDR3 is TGTGCCAGCAGCTTATTTACGTACCAAGAGACCCAGTACTTC. This gives the protein CASSLFTYQETQYF. The rearrangement uses TRBV7-2 and TRBJ2-5, with no clear D. This CDR3 contains 14 residues. Germline CDR1 SGHTA, CDR2 FQGNSA. V lost 2 bases and J 0 bases, leaving 7 bases between the germline ends. Looking up the rest from reference TRBV7-2 and TRBJ2-5 gives the full variable domain: GAGVSQSPSNKVTEKGKDVELRCDPISGHTALYWYRQSLGQGLEFLIYFQGNSAPDKSGLPSDRFSAERTGGSVSTLTIQRTQQEDSAVYLCASSLFTYQETQYFGPGTRLLVL.

This clonotype was seen a handful of times. The chain joins TRBV4-3 to TRBJ1-3; perhaps TRBD1 as D (6 bases). The V gene lost 3 bases and the J gene lost 3 bases, with 12 bases spanning the gap. The CDR3 has 15 residues. Germline CDR1 reads LGHNA; CDR2 reads YSLEER. CDR3 sequence (DNA): TGCGCCAGCAGCCATCTACAGGGTGGTGGAAACACCATATATTTT. Amino acid sequence: CASSHLQGGGNTIYF.

V usage is TRBV7-9 and J usage is TRBJ1-3; D is undetermined. V was cut by 7 bases and J by 2 bases, with 12 bases left in between. The CDR3 runs to 14 residues. Germline lookup yields CDR1 SEHNR and CDR2 FQNEAQ (reference sequence). The CDR3 nucleotides are TGTGCCAGCAAAGCGGCCCCCGCTGGAAACACCATATATTTT. This translates into CASKAAPAGNTIYF.

The V and J genes are TRBV15 and TRBJ2-5; TRBD2 might be the D (5 bases). V lost 2 bases and J lost 2, with 9 bases in between. The CDR3 has 14 amino acids. CDR1 and CDR2 from the germline V gene are LNHNV and YYDKDF (reference sequence). CDR3 in DNA: TGTGCCACCAGCAGAAGAGGGATTCAAGAGACCCAGTACTTC. Protein product: CATSRRGIQETQYF.

This clonotype showed up just a few times. The genes are TRBV3-1 and TRBJ2-7, with TRBD1 identical over 8 bases. The germline V gene encodes CDR1 LGHDT and CDR2 YNNKEL (reference sequence). The V segment lost 4 bases and the J segment 2 bases; nucleotides outside the gene matches: 4. The CDR3 sequence is 14 residues long. The CDR3 loop reads CASSLRGRPYEQYF. The CDR3 region has the DNA TGTGCCAGCAGCCTCAGGGGGCGTCCCTACGAGCAGTACTTC.

This rearrangement joins TRBV5-1 to TRBJ1-4; D might be TRBD1 (5 bases). Germline values: CDR1 SGHRS, CDR2 YFSETQ. Deletions cut 3 bases from V and 6 bases from J, with 18 bases between. This CDR3 is built from 16 residues. CDR3 nucleotides: TGCGCCAGCAGCTCCCCTCTTGGGGGAATCTATGAAAAACTGTTTTTT. It codes for CASSSPLGGIYEKLFF.

This clonotype was counted a few times. The chain recombines TRBV7-9 with TRBJ1-6, with 9 bases that match TRBD1. The V segment lost 5 bases and the J segment 6 bases; nucleotides outside the gene matches: 5. Germline V CDR1 and CDR2: SEHNR, FQNEAQ (reference sequence). CDR3 size: 15 residues. The CDR3 reads CASSLRDRANSPLHF. The DNA for the CDR3 is TGTGCCAGCAGCCTCCGGGACAGGGCTAATTCACCCCTCCACTTT.

This clonotype occurred many times. This chain joins TRBV20-1 and TRBJ1-5, with TRBD1 identical over 10 bases. There are 15 residues in the CDR3. Germline CDR1 reads DFQATT; CDR2 reads SNEGSKA (reference sequence). Trimming removed 6 bases from V and 5 bases from J; junction bases left unmatched: 10. The CDR3 nucleotides are TGCAGTGCCCCACTCCGGGACAGGGGCTATCAGCCCCAGCATTTT. Amino acid sequence: CSAPLRDRGYQPQHF.

The V and J genes are TRBV5-5 and TRBJ2-1; D tentatively reads TRBD1 or TRBD2 (5 bases each). The ends were cut back, 2 bases at V and 5 bases at J, with 29 bases in the middle. The length of the CDR3 is 20 residues. From germline, CDR1 is SGHKS and CDR2 YYEKEE (reference sequence). The CDR3 sequence is CASSLISRGWRRTADNEQFF. Here the CDR3 DNA reads TGTGCCAGCAGCTTAATAAGCCGGGGCTGGAGGAGAACCGCGGACAATGAGCAGTTCTTC.

The rearrangement joins TRBV7-8 to TRBJ2-1; D may correspond to TRBD1 or TRBD2 (5 bases each). The CDR3 has 14 residues. V was pared by 1 base and J by 7 bases, with 11 bases between. Per the germline V gene, CDR1 is SGHVS and CDR2 is FQNEAQ. This CDR3 is CASSLVGTENEQFF. The CDR3 DNA reads TGTGCCAGCAGCTTAGTGGGGACGGAAAATGAGCAGTTCTTC.

Only a few counts were recorded for this clonotype. CDR3 in amino acids: CASNAFLTEAFF. The CDR3 bases are TGTGCCAGCAACGCATTTCTAACTGAAGCTTTCTTT. This chain uses TRBV12-3 or TRBV12-4 with TRBJ1-1; no firm D call. The CDR3 runs 12 residues. Trimming removed 7 bases from V and 5 bases from J, with 11 bases in between.

The V call is TRBV27, the J call TRBJ1-6; 7 nucleotides match TRBD1. This CDR3 has 15 amino acids. The trim removed 7 bases at V and 8 bases at J, leaving 11 bases unmatched. Germline lookup yields CDR1 MNHEY and CDR2 SMNVEV (reference sequence). Written as DNA, the CDR3 is TGTGCCAGCACCACGAATGGGCAGGGGGATTCACCCCTCCACTTT. Encoded protein: CASTTNGQGDSPLHF.

This clonotype was detected a few times. The J gene is TRBJ1-1, the V gene TRBV18; possible D gene TRBD1, 5 bases. CDR3 length: 14 amino acids. Germline-derived CDR1 and CDR2 are KGHSH and LQKENI. V lost 0 bases and J lost 5, with 10 bases in between. Here the CDR3 DNA reads TGTGCCAGCTCACCACCTTGGGGCCGGACTGAAGCTTTCTTT. It encodes CASSPPWGRTEAFF.

CDR3 bases: TGCGCCAGCAGCCAAGAGACAGGGGACACGCAGTATTTT. Residues: CASSQETGDTQYF. The V and J genes are TRBV4-3 and TRBJ2-3; TRBD1 matches 8 bases. Germline V gene data show CDR1 as LGHNA and CDR2 as YSLEER. The CDR3 loop spans 13 amino acids. V dropped 0 bases and J dropped 9; count of bases not matched to a gene: 2.

This clonotype was counted at least ten times. The J gene is TRBJ2-3, the V gene TRBV7-2; 9 nucleotides agree with TRBD2. The CDR3 extends over 16 amino acids. Germline assignment: CDR1 SGHTA and CDR2 FQGNSA. V lost 4 bases, J lost 6 bases, and 11 bases stayed unmatched. CDR3: CASSSFAGGAGDTQYF. The CDR3 DNA reads TGTGCCAGCAGCTCTTTCGCGGGGGGGGCCGGTGATACGCAGTATTTT.

The gene calls are TRBV9 and TRBJ2-3, with D possibly being TRBD1 or TRBD2 (6 bases each). There are 17 residues in the CDR3. Looked up from germline, CDR1 is SGDLS and CDR2 is YYNGEE. Trimming took off 3 bases at V and 5 bases at J, with 22 bases between the two ends. The CDR3 region is CASSGLFGGGTGDTQYF. As DNA, the CDR3 is TGTGCCAGCAGCGGACTCTTCGGAGGGGGGACTGGAGATACGCAGTATTTT.

In this sample, this clonotype turned up a few times. The rearrangement links TRBV4-1 to TRBJ2-2; 7 nucleotides line up with TRBD1. This CDR3 spans 14 amino acids. With V trimmed by 7 bases and J by 7 bases, 9 bases remained unmatched. Germline V gene sequence: CDR1 MGHRA, CDR2 YSYEKL. The CDR3 sequence: CASTSKGAVGELFF. The CDR3 bases are TGCGCCAGCACCTCCAAGGGGGCGGTCGGGGAGCTGTTTTTT.

This clonotype occurred many times. The chain combines TRBV9 with TRBJ2-2; D is undetermined. Trimming removed 1 base at V and 5 bases at J, with 3 bases between. The germline V gene has CDR1 SGDLS and CDR2 YYNGEE. The CDR3 is 12 residues long. The CDR3 reads CASSVSTGELFF. The CDR3 DNA follows: TGTGCCAGCAGCGTATCGACCGGGGAGCTGTTTTTT. Filled out from reference TRBV9 and TRBJ2-2, the complete variable domain reads DSGVTQTPKHLITATGQRVTLRCSPRSGDLSVYWYQQSLDQGLQFLIQYYNGEERAKGNILERFSAQQFPDLHSELNLSSLELGDSALYFCASSVSTGELFFGEGSRLTVL.

In its sample, this clonotype was seen a few times. V is TRBV4-3 and J is TRBJ2-7, with TRBD1 identical over 7 bases. Losses at the gene ends were 3 bases for V and 4 bases for J; bases not matched to a gene: 12. The CDR3 is made up of 16 amino acids. Germline CDR1 reads LGHNA; CDR2 reads YSLEER. As DNA, the CDR3 is TGCGCCAGCAGCCAGGAACCGACCGGGACAGTATACGAGCAGTACTTC. Its translation is CASSQEPTGTVYEQYF.

This clonotype was observed a handful of times. The chain couples TRBV2 to TRBJ2-2; the D is unclear. V shed 8 bases and J shed 6 bases, with 10 bases lying between them. Looked up from germline, CDR1 is SNHLY and CDR2 is FYNNEI. CDR3 length: 12 residues. This CDR3 is CASSKSAGELFF. The CDR3 DNA reads TGTGCCAGCTCAAAGTCGGCCGGGGAGCTGTTTTTT.